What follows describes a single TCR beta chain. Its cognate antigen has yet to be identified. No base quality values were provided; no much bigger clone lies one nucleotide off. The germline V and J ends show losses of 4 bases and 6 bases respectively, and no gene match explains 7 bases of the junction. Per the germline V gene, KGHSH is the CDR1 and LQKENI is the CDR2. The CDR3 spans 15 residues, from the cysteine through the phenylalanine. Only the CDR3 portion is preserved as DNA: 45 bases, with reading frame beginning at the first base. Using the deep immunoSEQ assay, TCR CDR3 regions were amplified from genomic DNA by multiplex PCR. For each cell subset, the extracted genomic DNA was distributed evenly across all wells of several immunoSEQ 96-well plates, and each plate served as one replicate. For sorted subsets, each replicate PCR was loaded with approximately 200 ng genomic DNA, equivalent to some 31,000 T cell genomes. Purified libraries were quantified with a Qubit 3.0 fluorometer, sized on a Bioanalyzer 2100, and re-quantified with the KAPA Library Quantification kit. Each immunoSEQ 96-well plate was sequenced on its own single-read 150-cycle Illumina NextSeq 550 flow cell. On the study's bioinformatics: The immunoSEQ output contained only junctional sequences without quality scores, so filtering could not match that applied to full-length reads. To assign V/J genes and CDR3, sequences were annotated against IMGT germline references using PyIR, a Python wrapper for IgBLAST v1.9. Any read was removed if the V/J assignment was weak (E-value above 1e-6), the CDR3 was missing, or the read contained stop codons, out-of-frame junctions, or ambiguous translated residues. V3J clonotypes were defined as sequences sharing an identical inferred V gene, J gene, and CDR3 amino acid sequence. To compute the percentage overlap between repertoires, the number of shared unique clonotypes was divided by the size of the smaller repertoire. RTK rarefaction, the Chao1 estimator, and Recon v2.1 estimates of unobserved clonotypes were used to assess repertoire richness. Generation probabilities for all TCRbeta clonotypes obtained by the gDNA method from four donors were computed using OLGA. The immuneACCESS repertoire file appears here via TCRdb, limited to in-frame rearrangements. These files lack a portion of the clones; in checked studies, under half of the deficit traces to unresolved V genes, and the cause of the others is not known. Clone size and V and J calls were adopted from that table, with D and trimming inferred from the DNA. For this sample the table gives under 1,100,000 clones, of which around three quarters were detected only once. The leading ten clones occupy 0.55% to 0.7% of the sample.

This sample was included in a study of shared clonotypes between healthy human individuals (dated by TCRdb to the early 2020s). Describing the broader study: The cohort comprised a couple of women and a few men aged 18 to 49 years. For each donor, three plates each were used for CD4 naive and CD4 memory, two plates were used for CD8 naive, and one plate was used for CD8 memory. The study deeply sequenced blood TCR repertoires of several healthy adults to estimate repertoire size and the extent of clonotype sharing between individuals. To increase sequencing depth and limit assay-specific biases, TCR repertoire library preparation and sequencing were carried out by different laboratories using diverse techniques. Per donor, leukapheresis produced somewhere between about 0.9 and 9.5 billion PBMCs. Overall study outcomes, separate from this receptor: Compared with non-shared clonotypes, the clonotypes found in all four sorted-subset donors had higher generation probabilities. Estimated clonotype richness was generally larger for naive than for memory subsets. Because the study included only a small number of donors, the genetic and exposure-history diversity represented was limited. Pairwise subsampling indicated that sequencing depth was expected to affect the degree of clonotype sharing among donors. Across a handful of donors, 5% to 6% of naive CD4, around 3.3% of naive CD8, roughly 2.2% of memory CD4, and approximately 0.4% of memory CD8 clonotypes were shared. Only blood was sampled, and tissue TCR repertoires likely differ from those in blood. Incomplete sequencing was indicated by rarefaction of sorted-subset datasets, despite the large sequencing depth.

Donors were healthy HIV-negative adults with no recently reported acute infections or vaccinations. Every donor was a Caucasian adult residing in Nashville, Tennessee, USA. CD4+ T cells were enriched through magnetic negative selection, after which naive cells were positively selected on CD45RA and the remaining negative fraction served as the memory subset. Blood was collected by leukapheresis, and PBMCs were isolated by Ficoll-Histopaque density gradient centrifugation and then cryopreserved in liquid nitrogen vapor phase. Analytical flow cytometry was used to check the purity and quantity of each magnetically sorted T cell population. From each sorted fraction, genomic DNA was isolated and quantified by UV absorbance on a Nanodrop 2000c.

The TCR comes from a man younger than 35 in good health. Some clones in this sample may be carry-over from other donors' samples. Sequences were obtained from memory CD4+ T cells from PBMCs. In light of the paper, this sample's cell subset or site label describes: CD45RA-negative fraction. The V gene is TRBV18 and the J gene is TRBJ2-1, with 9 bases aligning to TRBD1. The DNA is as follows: TGTGCCAGCTCACTATCCGGGACAGGGAGCAATGAGCAGTTCTTC. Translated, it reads CASSLSGTGSNEQFF.